The 30 T cell receptor beta chains presented below share a single source sample, sequenced in a study of CD8+CD57+ T cells in acquired aplastic anemia. The study profiled TCR beta VDJ and CDR3 using genomic DNA as template. TCRdb re-analysed the reads in MiXCR, keeping a single row per CDR3 protein. The data hold tens of thousands of distinct CDR3 sequences, with approximately 45% observed a single time. The sequenced sample was sorted CD4+, CD8+, or CD8+CD57+ T cells (not recorded which) from PBMCs. Receptor source: a human donor in good health, serving as a control.

V and J are TRBV13 and TRBJ2-1, with a possible D match to TRBD2 (6 bases). Germline assignment: CDR1 PRHDT and CDR2 FYEKMQ (reference sequence). CDR3 size: 12 residues. Trimming left V 5 bases short and J 7 bases short, with 9 bases between. Here the CDR3 reads CASSALANEQFF. DNA for the CDR3: TGTGCCAGCAGCGCACTAGCAAATGAGCAGTTCTTC.

This clonotype was observed a few times. A read error may explain this, as a much larger clone is one base away. V and J are TRBV5-4 and TRBJ2-3; 7 bases match TRBD2. J lost 2 bases, V lost 2 bases, and 2 bases had no gene match. The CDR3 is made up of 14 amino acids. Germline V lookup: CDR1 SGHNT, CDR2 YYREEE (reference sequence). CDR3 protein: CASSLAGYTDTQYF. The CDR3 DNA sequence: TGTGCCAGCAGCTTAGCGGGGTACACAGATACGCAGTATTTT.

This clonotype was found many times. This sequence joins TRBV9 and TRBJ2-7; possible D gene TRBD1, 6 bases. V gave up 3 bases and J gave up 3 bases, with 13 bases separating them. Germline assignment: CDR1 SGDLS and CDR2 YYNGEE. This CDR3 is built from 14 residues. This CDR3 reads CASSEDGTSYEQYF. In DNA, the CDR3 is TGTGCCAGCAGCGAGGACGGGACAAGCTACGAGCAGTACTTC.

J is TRBJ2-1 and V is TRBV3-1, with unresolved D. The germline V and J ends were trimmed by 0 bases and 2 bases, with 14 bases remaining between them. The CDR3 spans 17 residues. Germline V CDR1 and CDR2: LGHDT, YNNKEL (reference sequence). Here the CDR3 DNA reads TGTGCCAGCAGCCAAGACCGTACTACGAGAACCTACAATGAGCAGTTCTTC. Its translation: CASSQDRTTRTYNEQFF.

This clonotype was detected many times. This chain uses TRBV20-1 with TRBJ2-1, with 9 bases aligning to TRBD2. V was clipped by 6 bases and J by 8 bases; unmatched bases: 11. The CDR3 is 14 amino acids. Germline lookup yields CDR1 DFQATT and CDR2 SNEGSKA (reference sequence). The CDR3 is CSAKLSGSKYEQFF. In nucleotides, the CDR3 is TGCAGTGCAAAGCTTAGCGGGAGCAAGTATGAGCAGTTCTTC.

This chain uses TRBV11-2 with TRBJ2-7, with 9 bases lining up with TRBD1. The germline CDR1 and CDR2 sequences are SGHAT and FQNNGV. V lost 5 bases and J lost 3; bases outside the gene matches: 11. The CDR3 is made up of 16 amino acids. As DNA, the CDR3 is TGTGCCAGCAGCCCGATGAGCGGGGACAGGGACTACGAGCAGTACTTC. Encoded protein: CASSPMSGDRDYEQYF.

This clonotype was observed at least ten times. The V call is TRBV2, the J call TRBJ1-1; no definite D call. The CDR3 spans 16 residues. In germline, CDR1 is SNHLY, CDR2 FYNNEI. Trimming removed 2 bases at V and 0 bases at J, with 13 bases between. This CDR3 reads CASSEKGSYMNTEAFF. The CDR3 region has the DNA TGTGCCAGCAGTGAAAAGGGCAGTTATATGAACACTGAAGCTTTCTTT.

This clonotype showed up just a few times. V gene TRBV24-1 combines with J gene TRBJ1-5; D may be TRBD1 (5 bases). With 3 bases removed from V and 3 bases from J, the gap between germline ends came to 14 bases. The CDR3 runs 16 residues. Germline CDR1 is KGHDR and CDR2 is SFDVKD. CDR3: CATSDPRGPVNQPQHF. The CDR3 bases are TGTGCCACCAGTGATCCCCGGGGACCCGTCAATCAGCCCCAGCATTTT.

The chain joins TRBV25-1 to TRBJ2-5, with 12 bases that match TRBD1. Germline V gene lookup returns CDR1 MGHDK and CDR2 SYGVNS. V lost 5 bases to trimming and J lost 5 bases; unmatched junction nucleotides: 9. The CDR3 sequence is 16 residues long. The CDR3 loop is CASSTRDRGLGETQYF. The DNA of the CDR3 is TGTGCCAGCAGTACCCGGGACAGGGGGCTCGGGGAGACCCAGTACTTC. Together with reference TRBV25-1 and TRBJ2-5, the CDR3 gives the full variable domain: EADIYQTPRYLVIGTGKKITLECSQTMGHDKMYWYQQDPGMELHLIHYSYGVNSTEKGDLSSESTVSRIRTEHFPLTLESARPSHTSQYLCASSTRDRGLGETQYFGPGTRLLVL.

This clonotype has only a few counts. This chain connects TRBV13 to TRBJ2-5, with 7 bases aligning to TRBD1. Per germline, CDR1 PRHDT and CDR2 FYEKMQ (reference sequence). This CDR3 is 16 amino acids long. The J segment lost 4 bases and the V segment lost 5 bases, leaving 13 bases of the junction unmatched. The CDR3 region is CASSVDREFNGETQYF. CDR3 bases: TGTGCCAGCAGCGTAGACAGGGAGTTTAATGGAGAGACCCAGTACTTC.

This clonotype was seen more than once but under ten times. Given the absence of the conserved phenylalanine or tryptophan at the CDR3 end, a read error is likely. V is TRBV6-1 and J is TRBJ1-1; the match to TRBD1 covers 9 bases. Trimming removed 6 bases from V and 7 bases from J; junction bases left unmatched: 3. The germline gives CDR1 MNHNS, CDR2 SASEGT. The CDR3 extends over 12 amino acids. The CDR3 loop reads CASSPGQGEAFL. The CDR3 nucleotides are TGTGCCAGCAGCCCGGGACAGGGTGAAGCTTTCCTT.

The chain links TRBV4-3 to TRBJ1-2; D is unresolved. V was pared by 3 bases and J by 7 bases, with 9 bases between. Per the germline V gene, CDR1 is LGHNA and CDR2 is YSLEER. The CDR3 is 12 residues long. CDR3 loop: CASSQGGSGYTF. The CDR3 DNA sequence: TGCGCCAGCAGCCAGGGCGGATCTGGCTACACCTTC.

The rearrangement links TRBV10-1 to TRBJ2-3; no clear D gene. Per germline, CDR1 WNHNN and CDR2 SYGVQD (reference sequence). The CDR3 sequence is 13 residues long. V was trimmed by 4 bases and J by 9 bases, leaving 14 bases between them. The CDR3 spells CASSGADLGTQYF. The DNA of the CDR3 is TGCGCCAGCAGTGGTGCCGATCTGGGGACGCAGTATTTT.

Remarks on this clonotype: The junction shows a germline mismatch at one end, possibly a read error. This sequence joins TRBV30 and TRBJ2-5; TRBD1 matches at 8 bases. This CDR3 has 16 amino acids. Germline V gene data show CDR1 as GTSNPN and CDR2 as SVGIG (reference sequence). Written as DNA, the CDR3 is TGCGCCTGGTCCCTCTCCCCATCAGGGGGCCGAGAGACCCAGTACTTC. Amino acids: CAWSLSPSGGRETQYF. The full variable domain, with the rest looked up from reference TRBV30 and TRBJ2-5, is SQTIHQWPATLVQPVGSPLSLECTVEGTSNPNLYWYRQAAGRGLQLLFYSVGIGQISSEVPQNLSASRPQDRQFILSSKKLLLSDSGFYLCAWSLSPSGGRETQYFGPGTRLLVL.

V and J are TRBV29-1 and TRBJ2-7; D gene unclear. Between the trimmed V and J ends, which lost 7 bases and 5 bases, there was a span of 15 bases. This CDR3 comprises 12 residues. Germline V gene lookup returns CDR1 SQVTM and CDR2 ANQGSEA. CDR3 DNA sequence: TGCAGCGGGGGTCGGGTAGTAGACGAGCAGTACTTC. It yields the protein CSGGRVVDEQYF.

The DNA for the CDR3 is TGTGCCAGCTCACCGCCCGGGGGCTCGAGTGAGCTGTTTTTT. It yields the protein CASSPPGGSSELFF. The chain is built from TRBV24-1 and TRBJ2-2; either TRBD1 or TRBD2 may supply D (6 bases each). V lost 11 bases and J 11 bases, leaving 23 bases between the germline ends. This CDR3 spans 14 amino acids. CDR1 KGHDR and CDR2 SFDVKD come from the germline V gene.

The chain has TRBV10-3 and TRBJ1-6; 8 positions match TRBD1. Germline CDR1 and CDR2: ENHRY and SYGVKD. CDR3 size: 13 residues. With 10 bases clipped from V and 8 bases from J, the junction kept 7 bases outside the gene matches. In DNA form, the CDR3 reads TGTGCCACGTCGGACAGGGTATATTCACCCCTCCACTTT. Amino acids: CATSDRVYSPLHF.

With respect to this clonotype: At one end, the junction sequence differs from germline, possibly due to a read error. The chain links TRBV20-1 to TRBJ2-1; TRBD2 matches at 9 bases. The CDR3 consists of 16 residues. Germline V lookup: CDR1 DFQATT, CDR2 SNEGSKA (reference sequence). CDR3 in DNA: TGCAGTGTTAGAGGTCGAGGCGGGAGGGCCCACAATGAGCAGTTCTTC. Translating gives CSVRGRGGRAHNEQFF.

This clonotype was seen a handful of times. This CDR3 reads CASSPWAGNTIYF. The CDR3 nucleotides read TGTGCCAGCAGCCCTTGGGCTGGAAACACCATATATTTT. The V and J genes are TRBV6-1 and TRBJ1-3; D not resolved. Trimming shortened V by 6 bases and J by 2 bases, and 8 bases separated the two germline ends. This CDR3 is built from 13 residues. CDR1 is MNHNS and CDR2 is SASEGT in the germline V gene.

The chain is built from TRBV19 and TRBJ1-2; 7 bases agree with TRBD1. V was pared by 6 bases and J by 4 bases, with 5 bases of the junction left unmatched. This CDR3 spans 13 amino acids. Per the germline V gene, CDR1 is LNHDA and CDR2 is SQIVND (reference sequence). CDR3 region: CASRWGQPYGYTF. The CDR3 DNA sequence: TGTGCCAGTAGGTGGGGACAGCCCTATGGCTACACCTTC.

The rearrangement joins TRBV7-6 to TRBJ2-1, with D perhaps matching TRBD1 or TRBD2 (5 bases each). V was clipped by 4 bases and J by 6 bases, with 10 bases between them. The germline CDR1 and CDR2 sequences are SGHVS and FNYEAQ. The CDR3 has 13 amino acids. The CDR3 loop reads CASSSGPRNEQFF. The DNA for the CDR3 is TGTGCCAGCAGCTCGGGACCCCGCAATGAGCAGTTCTTC.

A remark on this clonotype: This sequence may be a read error, since a much larger clone differs from it by one base. The chain joins TRBV11-3 to TRBJ2-7; tentative D call: TRBD1 (6 bases). Germline assignment: CDR1 SGHNT and CDR2 YENEEA. V lost 2 bases, J lost 8 bases, and 16 bases lay in between. The CDR3 has 14 residues. DNA for the CDR3: TGTGCCAGCAGCTTACAGGGGCCAGTGGACAAGCAGTACTTC. It is translated as CASSLQGPVDKQYF.

Ten or more counts support this clonotype. V gene TRBV20-1 combines with J gene TRBJ1-5, with D tentatively TRBD1 (6 bases). Germline V lookup: CDR1 DFQATT, CDR2 SNEGSKA (reference sequence). CDR3 length: 15 residues. V shed 6 bases and J shed 6 bases, with 21 bases lying between them. The CDR3 coding sequence is TGCAGTGCGCACACAGGGTGGGGCGATCCTCAGCCCCAGCATTTT. Translated: CSAHTGWGDPQPQHF.

Notes on this clonotype: Possible read error: a much larger clone is one base away. J is TRBJ1-1 and V is TRBV9; D is perhaps TRBD1 (5 bases). V was clipped by 3 bases and J by 3 bases, with 12 bases between them. The CDR3 runs to 14 residues. Germline values: CDR1 SGDLS, CDR2 YYNGEE. The CDR3 DNA follows: TGTGCCAGCAGCGCAGGGAGCGGGGACACTGAAGCTTTCTTT. It is translated as CASSAGSGDTEAFF.

In nucleotides, the CDR3 is TGTGCCAGCTCACCACCGCCGGGAGACACCATATATTTT. Encoded protein: CASSPPPGDTIYF. The chain has TRBV18 and TRBJ1-3; D not certain. CDR1 and CDR2 (germline): KGHSH, LQKENI. The ends were cut back, 0 bases at V and 8 bases at J, with 8 bases in the middle. The CDR3 totals 13 residues.

On this clonotype itself: A much larger clone lies a single base off, so this may be a read error. V and J are TRBV10-3 and TRBJ1-1, with D uncertain. From germline, CDR1 is ENHRY and CDR2 SYGVKD. There are 13 residues in the CDR3. CDR3 DNA: TGTGCCATCACCCCAGATGCGAACGCTGAAGCTTTCTTT. Translation: CAITPDANAEAFF.

The V call is TRBV29-1, the J call TRBJ1-5, with D tentatively TRBD1 (5 bases). The CDR3 contains 12 residues. V was shortened by 6 bases and J by 7 bases, with 13 bases between the two germline ends. Germline CDR1 and CDR2: SQVTM and ANQGSEA. This chain's CDR3 is CSVKGPQQPQHF. Here the CDR3 DNA reads TGCAGCGTGAAGGGACCCCAACAGCCCCAGCATTTT.

In this sample, this clonotype turned up many times. The chain couples TRBV16 to TRBJ1-1; no reliable D call. From germline, CDR1 is KGHSY and CDR2 FQNENV. V was pared by 0 bases and J by 3 bases, with 8 bases between. This CDR3 is built from 14 residues. CDR3 nucleotide sequence: TGTGCCAGCAGCCAATCTCGTAGGGACACTGAAGCTTTCTTT. Translating it yields CASSQSRRDTEAFF. Supplemented by reference TRBV16 and TRBJ1-1, the full variable domain reads GEEVAQTPKHLVRGEGQKAKLYCAPIKGHSYVFWYQQVLKNEFKFLISFQNENVFDETGMPKERFSAKCLPNSPCSLEIQATKLEDSAVYFCASSQSRRDTEAFFGQGTRLTVV.

The chain recombines TRBV5-4 with TRBJ1-1; weak D call: TRBD1 (6 bases). CDR3 length: 14 amino acids. Germline V gene lookup returns CDR1 SGHNT and CDR2 YYREEE (reference sequence). Between the trimmed V and J ends, which lost 0 bases and 5 bases, there was a span of 11 bases. The CDR3 loop is CASSLDRGTTEAFF. The DNA for the CDR3 is TGTGCCAGCAGCTTGGATAGGGGGACGACTGAAGCTTTCTTT. Looking up the rest from reference TRBV5-4 and TRBJ1-1 gives the full variable domain: ETGVTQSPTHLIKTRGQQVTLRCSSQSGHNTVSWYQQALGQGPQFIFQYYREEENGRGNFPPRFSGLQFPNYSSELNVNALELDDSALYLCASSLDRGTTEAFFGQGTRLTVV.

This clonotype has more than one count but fewer than ten. V gene TRBV19 combines with J gene TRBJ1-4; D ambiguous. The CDR3 totals 13 residues. Germline CDR1 is LNHDA and CDR2 is SQIVND (reference sequence). V lost 3 bases and J 3 bases, leaving 5 bases between the germline ends. DNA of the CDR3: TGTGCCAGTAGTATTGACGCTAATGAAAAACTGTTTTTT. Translating gives CASSIDANEKLFF.